Presented here are 30 T cell receptor beta chains from one specimen sequenced in a study of blood T cells in healthy people across ages (dated by TCRdb to between 2014 and 2017). Library prep was done by 5' RACE. TCRdb shows the sequencer as Illumina HiSeq 2500. A second PCR of about 7 to 12 cycles was performed with a sample-barcoded 5' primer and a J-beta primer mix. The public reads were reprocessed in TCRdb via fastp at Q25 and MiXCR, keeping in-frame beta chains. For every CDR3 protein sequence, its rows merge into one entry that carries the most common genes and DNA. The sample profile shows some 800,000 distinct CDR3 sequences; roughly 25% of them were found once. Under 4.5% of the sample is held by the ten biggest clonotypes. This same sample was also taken into another study, of T cells of mothers and their children.

The sequenced material came from blood. These TCRs come from a boy younger than 18 in good health.

The V and J genes are TRBV13 and TRBJ1-1, with 10 bases aligning to TRBD1. There are 12 residues in the CDR3. With 5 bases clipped from V and 11 bases from J, the junction kept 5 bases outside the gene matches. In germline, CDR1 is PRHDT, CDR2 FYEKMQ (reference sequence). The CDR3 DNA sequence: TGTGCCAGCAGCCAAGACAGGGGGCTTGCTTTCTTT. Protein sequence: CASSQDRGLAFF.

This clonotype has just a few counts. The gene calls are TRBV18 and TRBJ1-2; D unclear. The CDR3 is 15 residues long. V was pared by 0 bases and J by 2 bases, with 10 bases between. Germline V gene sequence: CDR1 KGHSH, CDR2 LQKENI. The CDR3 loop reads CASSPPNRSNYGYTF. CDR3 coding DNA: TGTGCCAGCTCACCACCCAACAGATCCAACTATGGCTACACCTTC. The whole variable domain, filled in from reference TRBV18 and TRBJ1-2, reads NAGVMQNPRHLVRRRGQEARLRCSPMKGHSHVYWYRQLPEEGLKFMVYLQKENIIDESGMPKERFSAEFPKEGPSILRIQQVVRGDSAAYFCASSPPNRSNYGYTFGSGTRLTVV.

This clonotype occurred a few times. The genes are TRBV7-2 and TRBJ2-5; no clear D. The J call may be incorrect, as the DNA end agrees better with TRBJ2-1. The CDR3 runs 15 residues. Germline CDR1 is SGHTA and CDR2 is FQGNSA. CDR3 loop: CASSLVSNVPNEQFF. As DNA, the CDR3 is TGTGCCAGCAGCTTAGTTTCGAACGTACCCAATGAGCAGTTCTTC.

The chain couples TRBV5-1 to TRBJ1-1; D not resolved. With 1 base removed from V and 0 bases from J, the gap between germline ends came to 10 bases. The germline gives CDR1 SGHRS, CDR2 YFSETQ. The CDR3 is 15 amino acids. The CDR3 here is CASSLSSKMNTEAFF. DNA of the CDR3: TGCGCCAGCAGCTTGTCCAGCAAGATGAACACTGAAGCTTTCTTT.

The V and J genes are TRBV9 and TRBJ1-1; D uncertain. V lost 0 bases and J 0 bases, leaving 6 bases between the germline ends. This CDR3 has 14 amino acids. Per germline, CDR1 SGDLS and CDR2 YYNGEE. The CDR3, as DNA: TGTGCCAGCAGCGTAGGGTTTATGAACACTGAAGCTTTCTTT. Residues: CASSVGFMNTEAFF. Full variable domain (outside the CDR3, taken from reference TRBV9 and TRBJ1-1): DSGVTQTPKHLITATGQRVTLRCSPRSGDLSVYWYQQSLDQGLQFLIQYYNGEERAKGNILERFSAQQFPDLHSELNLSSLELGDSALYFCASSVGFMNTEAFFGQGTRLTVV.

In its sample, this clonotype was seen a few times. This rearrangement joins TRBV2 to TRBJ2-7; D assignment may be TRBD1 or TRBD2 (6 bases each). The CDR3 spans 15 residues. Germline CDR1 and CDR2: SNHLY and FYNNEI. V was cut by 2 bases and J by 6 bases, with 17 bases left in between. The DNA of the CDR3 is TGTGCCAGCAGTGAATTCAACGGGGGCCCCTTCGAGCAGTACTTC. Amino acids: CASSEFNGGPFEQYF. The full variable domain, in which reference TRBV2 and TRBJ2-7 provide the parts outside the CDR3, is EPEVTQTPSHQVTQMGQEVILRCVPISNHLYFYWYRQILGQKVEFLVSFYNNEISEKSEIFDDQFSVERPDGSNFTLKIRSTKLEDSAMYFCASSEFNGGPFEQYFGPGTRLTVT.

The chain recombines TRBV12-3 or TRBV12-4 with TRBJ2-5; D is tentatively TRBD1 or TRBD2 (5 bases each). Trimming took 4 bases from V and 11 from J, leaving 17 bases between them. CDR3 size: 13 residues. CDR3 sequence reads: CASSSLGVGEQYF. The CDR3 nucleotides are TGTGCCAGCAGTTCTCTGGGGGTGGGGGAGCAGTACTTC.

Remarks on this clonotype: The missing conserved phenylalanine or tryptophan at the end of this CDR3 makes a read error likely. V and J are TRBV5-4 and TRBJ1-1, with D maybe TRBD1 (5 bases). The CDR3 spans 14 residues. CDR1 is SGHNT and CDR2 is YYREEE in the germline V gene (reference sequence). Trimming stripped 2 bases from V and 4 bases from J, with 12 bases between. CDR3 loop: CASSFSVGRTEAFL. DNA for the CDR3: TGTGCCAGCAGCTTTTCTGTGGGGCGCACTGAAGCTTTCCTT.

The chain links TRBV7-8 to TRBJ2-3; 11 positions agree with TRBD1. J lost 4 bases, V lost 4 bases, and 13 bases had no gene match. CDR3 size: 18 residues. Germline-derived CDR1 and CDR2 are SGHVS and FQNEAQ. This CDR3 is CASSSPNPDRGRPDTQYF. DNA for the CDR3: TGTGCCAGCAGCTCCCCAAACCCGGACAGGGGGCGCCCAGATACGCAGTATTTT. Drawing the rest from reference TRBV7-8 and TRBJ2-3, the complete variable domain is GAGVSQSPRYKVAKRGQDVALRCDPISGHVSLFWYQQALGQGPEFLTYFQNEAQLDKSGLPSDRFFAERPEGSVSTLKIQRTQQEDSAVYLCASSSPNPDRGRPDTQYFGPGTRLTVL.

The rearrangement joins TRBV28 to TRBJ2-5, with 9 positions matching TRBD2. The J call is in doubt because the DNA end fits TRBJ2-1 better. The germline V gene encodes CDR1 MDHEN and CDR2 SYDVKM. This CDR3 has 14 residues. The CDR3 sequence is CASSLAGKYNEQFF. The DNA of the CDR3 is TGTGCCAGCTCTCTAGCGGGGAAATACAATGAGCAGTTCTTC.

The chain recombines TRBV10-3 with TRBJ2-3; 8 bases match TRBD1. This CDR3 is built from 16 residues. Germline V gene sequence: CDR1 ENHRY, CDR2 SYGVKD. J was trimmed by 1 base and V by 6 bases; bases with no gene match: 9. CDR3 loop: CAISPQGAQGTDTQYF. For the CDR3, the DNA is TGTGCCATCAGCCCCCAGGGGGCCCAAGGCACAGATACGCAGTATTTT.

V usage is TRBV29-1 and J usage is TRBJ1-1; 7 bases align to TRBD1. The CDR3 consists of 11 residues. The J segment lost 7 bases and the V segment lost 8 bases, leaving 7 bases of the junction unmatched. Germline V gene data show CDR1 as SQVTM and CDR2 as ANQGSEA. This CDR3 reads CSLRRDSEAFF. The CDR3 DNA sequence: TGCAGCTTACGACGGGACAGTGAAGCTTTCTTT.

This chain joins TRBV12-3 or TRBV12-4 and TRBJ2-1, with D uncertain. The CDR3 runs to 13 residues. V lost 1 base to trimming and J lost 7 bases, with 8 bases between them. The CDR3 coding sequence is TGTGCCAGCAGTTTAGATCCGGCAAATGAGCAGTTCTTC. Translating gives CASSLDPANEQFF.

The V gene is TRBV28, the J gene TRBJ1-4; tentatively, D is TRBD1 (6 bases). V lost 3 bases, J lost 10 bases, and 9 bases lay in between. The CDR3 length is 12 residues. The V gene's germline CDR1 is MDHEN and CDR2 SYDVKM. CDR3 residues: CASSFGGAKLFF. CDR3 nucleotide sequence: TGTGCCAGCAGTTTTGGGGGGGCAAAACTGTTTTTT.

For the CDR3, the DNA is TGTGCCAGCAGCTCCGGACTAGCGGAGCCCGGTGAAGGGACCCAGTACTTC. Translating it yields CASSSGLAEPGEGTQYF. The J gene is TRBJ2-5, the V gene TRBV7-2; 10 nucleotides align to TRBD2. V lost 4 bases and J lost 7; bases outside the gene matches: 15. There are 17 residues in the CDR3. The germline V gene encodes CDR1 SGHTA and CDR2 FQGNSA.

This clonotype has a handful of counts. The chain has TRBV20-1 and TRBJ2-7, with D possibly being TRBD2 (5 bases). Per germline, CDR1 DFQATT and CDR2 SNEGSKA (reference sequence). Trimming took off 3 bases at V and 5 bases at J, with 5 bases between the two ends. The CDR3 loop spans 10 amino acids. The DNA for the CDR3 is TGCAGTGCTAGCGGGGACGAGCAGTACTTC. Protein: CSASGDEQYF.

The chain carries TRBV6-2 or TRBV6-3 and TRBJ2-7; D unresolved. The germline V and J ends were trimmed by 5 bases and 0 bases, with 11 bases remaining between them. The CDR3 spans 14 residues. The germline gives CDR1 MNHEY, CDR2 SVGEGT. The CDR3 DNA reads as TGTGCCAGCAGTCGGCAGTTCCTCTCCTACGAGCAGTACTTC. Encoded protein: CASSRQFLSYEQYF.

This chain uses TRBV28 with TRBJ2-5; 8 bases align to TRBD1. V lost 6 bases to trimming and J lost 5 bases; unmatched junction nucleotides: 5. Germline V CDR1 and CDR2: MDHEN, SYDVKM. There are 13 residues in the CDR3. As DNA, the CDR3 is TGTGCCAGCAGCAATCACAGGGGGGAGACCCAGTACTTC. Translated, it gives CASSNHRGETQYF.

This clonotype showed up just a few times. In nucleotides, the CDR3 is TGTGCCACCAGCAGAGCCAGTGTAGGCTACGAGCAGTACTTC. Protein sequence: CATSRASVGYEQYF. The chain links TRBV15 to TRBJ2-7, with no clear D. The ends were cut back, 1 base at V and 3 bases at J, with 10 bases in the middle. The germline gives CDR1 LNHNV, CDR2 YYDKDF (reference sequence). The CDR3 spans 14 residues.

This clonotype was detected many times. The chain recombines TRBV5-1 with TRBJ2-5, with D unresolved. The ends were cut back, 2 bases at V and 5 bases at J, with 10 bases in the middle. Germline CDR1 SGHRS, CDR2 YFSETQ. The CDR3 has 13 amino acids. The CDR3 nucleotides are TGCGCCAGCAGCTTCAGCGTCCGGGAGACCCAGTACTTC. Translation: CASSFSVRETQYF.

The chain is built from TRBV6-6 and TRBJ1-1; TRBD1 is a possible D gene (6 bases). V was pared by 6 bases and J by 0 bases, with 14 bases between. Germline V gene sequence: CDR1 MNHNY, CDR2 SVGAGI (reference sequence). The CDR3 consists of 15 residues. CDR3 in amino acids: CASSQQTGLNTEAFF. The CDR3 region has the DNA TGTGCCAGCAGCCAACAGACAGGCTTGAACACTGAAGCTTTCTTT.

The genes are TRBV5-1 and TRBJ2-5, with TRBD1 matching 7 bases. The V and J ends lost 4 bases and 4 bases, in that order; junction bases with no gene match: 4. The germline V gene has CDR1 SGHRS and CDR2 YFSETQ. The CDR3 has 13 residues. In nucleotides, the CDR3 is TGCGCCAGCAGCGACAGGGACGGAGAGACCCAGTACTTC. This translates into CASSDRDGETQYF.

The chain links TRBV11-2 to TRBJ1-6, with D possibly being TRBD1 (5 bases). V was trimmed by 1 base and J by 7 bases, leaving 26 bases between them. This CDR3 has 20 amino acids. Germline V gives CDR1 SGHAT, CDR2 FQNNGV. CDR3 in amino acids: CASSLGGWINVGTANSPLHF. The DNA of the CDR3 is TGTGCCAGCAGCTTAGGGGGATGGATAAATGTAGGGACCGCGAATTCACCCCTCCACTTT.

This chain links TRBV19 with TRBJ1-1; 7 nucleotides align to TRBD1. In germline, CDR1 is LNHDA, CDR2 SQIVND (reference sequence). The V gene end was trimmed by 6 bases and the J gene end by 4 bases; junction bases not matched to a gene: 5. There are 13 residues in the CDR3. The CDR3 DNA reads as TGTGCCAGTAGACAGGGGTATATCACTGAAGCTTTCTTT. It translates to CASRQGYITEAFF. Full variable domain (rest looked up from reference TRBV19 and TRBJ1-1): DGGITQSPKYLFRKEGQNVTLSCEQNLNHDAMYWYRQDPGQGLRLIYYSQIVNDFQKGDIAEGYSVSREKKESFPLTVTSAQKNPTAFYLCASRQGYITEAFFGQGTRLTVV.

The rearrangement joins TRBV12-3 or TRBV12-4 to TRBJ1-2; D gene unclear. V lost 5 bases and J lost 5, with 12 bases in between. CDR3 length: 13 residues. DNA for the CDR3: TGTGCCAGCAGTCGGACGGAACAATATGGCTACACCTTC. This codes for CASSRTEQYGYTF.

The gene calls are TRBV7-9 and TRBJ2-2, with 7 bases matching TRBD1. CDR1 and CDR2 from the germline V gene are SEHNR and FQNEAQ (reference sequence). V was clipped by 5 bases and J by 4 bases; unmatched bases: 7. This CDR3 is built from 15 residues. CDR3 in DNA: TGTGCCAGCAGCGTAACAGGGGTAGGCACCGGGGAGCTGTTTTTT. Encoded protein: CASSVTGVGTGELFF.

The rearrangement joins TRBV2 to TRBJ2-3, with D perhaps given as TRBD1 or TRBD2 (5 bases each). The CDR3 covers 16 residues. The V end lost 10 bases, the J end lost 1 base, and 21 bases lay between the germline ends. The V gene's germline CDR1 is SNHLY and CDR2 FYNNEI. CDR3 amino acids: CATQMDRGRGTDTQYF. The CDR3 DNA reads as TGTGCCACCCAAATGGACCGGGGCCGGGGCACAGATACGCAGTATTTT.

This clonotype was found a few times. The chain recombines TRBV20-1 with TRBJ1-2; D gene ambiguous. Germline V gives CDR1 DFQATT, CDR2 SNEGSKA (reference sequence). The CDR3 sequence is 16 residues long. Deletions cut 5 bases from V and 0 bases from J, with 19 bases between. CDR3 amino acids: CSALPLRVETNYGYTF. CDR3 coding DNA: TGCAGTGCTCTCCCCCTTAGGGTAGAGACTAACTATGGCTACACCTTC.

The chain uses TRBV7-2 and TRBJ2-2, with TRBD2 identical over 7 bases. CDR1 is SGHTA and CDR2 is FQGNSA in the germline V gene. There are 18 residues in the CDR3. J was trimmed by 0 bases and V by 5 bases; bases with no gene match: 12. The CDR3 is CASSSWGGRNANTGELFF. The CDR3 DNA reads TGTGCCAGCAGCAGTTGGGGGGGACGGAACGCGAACACCGGGGAGCTGTTTTTT.

The chain links TRBV6-4 to TRBJ2-5; 7 bases map to TRBD2. Per the germline V gene, CDR1 is MRHNA and CDR2 is SNTAGT. The CDR3 is 15 residues long. Trimming removed 6 bases from V and 3 bases from J; junction bases left unmatched: 10. The CDR3 nucleotides read TGTGCCAGCAGCCCAAGCGGGACTCCTAAAGAGACCCAGTACTTC. Translating it yields CASSPSGTPKETQYF.